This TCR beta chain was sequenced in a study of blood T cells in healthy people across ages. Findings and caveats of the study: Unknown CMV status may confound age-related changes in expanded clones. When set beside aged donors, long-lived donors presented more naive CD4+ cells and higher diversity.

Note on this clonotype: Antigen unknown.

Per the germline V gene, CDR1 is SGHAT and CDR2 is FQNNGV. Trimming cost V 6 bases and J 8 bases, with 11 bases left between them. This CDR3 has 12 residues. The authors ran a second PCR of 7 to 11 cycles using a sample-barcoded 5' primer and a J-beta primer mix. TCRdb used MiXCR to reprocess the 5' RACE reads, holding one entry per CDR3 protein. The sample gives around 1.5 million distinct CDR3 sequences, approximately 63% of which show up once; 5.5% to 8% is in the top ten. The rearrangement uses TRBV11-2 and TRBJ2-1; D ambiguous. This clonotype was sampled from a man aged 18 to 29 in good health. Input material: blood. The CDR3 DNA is TGTGCCAGCAGTGACCTGGTACATGAGCAGTTCTTC. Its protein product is CASSDLVHEQFF.